Each of the 22 T cell receptor beta chains below was sequenced from the same sample in a study of shared clonotypes between healthy human individuals. Clones were read by immunoSEQ multiplex PCR, and TCRdb kept only the in-frame ones, dropping some. Of around 1.1 million clones in the sample, 75% to 80% were seen once. The sample taken for sequencing was memory CD4+ T cells from PBMCs. The sample's subset: CD45RA-negative fraction. These receptors were collected from a man between 18 and 35 years old in good health. Some clones in this sample may be carry-over from other donors' samples.

This clone was observed once. V gene TRBV28 combines with J gene TRBJ2-7; 7 nucleotides align to TRBD1. Germline CDR1 is MDHEN and CDR2 is SYDVKM. This CDR3 region has 14 residues. The V segment lost 6 bases and the J segment 2 bases; nucleotides outside the gene matches: 7. The CDR3, as DNA: TGTGCCAGCAGGACGTGGACAGGACCCTACGAGCAGTACTTC. This sequence encodes CASRTWTGPYEQYF.

J is TRBJ1-6 and V is TRBV19, with D possibly matching TRBD1 (6 bases). There are 15 residues in the CDR3. In germline, CDR1 is LNHDA, CDR2 SQIVND (reference sequence). V was shortened by 7 bases and J by 6 bases, with 16 bases between the two germline ends. Written as DNA, the CDR3 is TGTGCCAGTAACCAACAGGGACCTTCTAATTCACCCCTCCACTTT. It encodes CASNQQGPSNSPLHF.

V usage is TRBV6-1 and J usage is TRBJ1-1; the D is unclear. The V gene's germline CDR1 is MNHNS and CDR2 SASEGT. V was trimmed by 6 bases and J by 4 bases, leaving 15 bases between them. There are 14 residues in the CDR3. This CDR3 is CASSPVLFGTEAFF. For the CDR3, the DNA is TGTGCCAGCAGCCCCGTTCTTTTTGGCACTGAAGCTTTCTTT.

The gene calls are TRBV20-1 and TRBJ2-5; D gene ambiguous. The CDR3 sequence is 11 residues long. Trimming stripped 5 bases from V and 13 bases from J, with 17 bases between. Germline V gene lookup returns CDR1 DFQATT and CDR2 SNEGSKA (reference sequence). The CDR3 bases are TGCAGTGCTCCCTTAAACTACCGGTGGTACTTC. This sequence encodes CSAPLNYRWYF.

V is TRBV2 and J is TRBJ2-3; unclear D gene. CDR3 length equals 12 residues. V was clipped by 5 bases and J by 3 bases, with 6 bases between them. Germline loops: CDR1 SNHLY, CDR2 FYNNEI. This CDR3 is CASSFSTDTQYF. The CDR3 DNA is TGTGCCAGCAGTTTTTCGACAGATACGCAGTATTTT.

This clone was seen at least ten times. This chain connects TRBV6-5 to TRBJ1-2; perhaps TRBD1 as D (6 bases). This CDR3 is built from 13 residues. In germline, CDR1 is MNHEY, CDR2 SVGAGI. The V and J ends lost 6 bases and 8 bases respectively, with 16 bases between them. Here the CDR3 DNA reads TGTGCCAGCAGGGAGGACAGTTCCAGGGGCTACACCTTC. This codes for CASREDSSRGYTF.

The chain carries TRBV7-8 and TRBJ1-1, with 7 nucleotides matching TRBD1. The CDR3 has 14 residues. Trimming cost V 5 bases and J 11 bases; bases outside gene matches: 14. Germline assignment: CDR1 SGHVS and CDR2 FQNEAQ. CDR3 coding DNA: TGTGCCAGCAGCAGGGGGCCCCTGCCCTTTGAGGCTTTCTTT. Translated: CASSRGPLPFEAFF.

This chain links TRBV7-2 with TRBJ1-4; TRBD1 aligns across 10 bases. There are 15 residues in the CDR3. Germline values: CDR1 SGHTA, CDR2 FQGNSA. V dropped 4 bases and J dropped 3; count of bases not matched to a gene: 2. In DNA form, the CDR3 reads TGTGCCAGCAGCTCGGGGACAGGGGCTAATGAAAAACTGTTTTTT. It translates to CASSSGTGANEKLFF.

This clone was seen just once. This rearrangement joins TRBV28 to TRBJ2-7; no firm D call. The CDR3 loop spans 12 amino acids. V lost 4 bases and J 6 bases, leaving 10 bases between the germline ends. In germline, CDR1 is MDHEN, CDR2 SYDVKM. CDR3 nucleotides: TGTGCCAGCAGTTCCGGGTCCGGCGAGCAGTACTTC. Encoded protein: CASSSGSGEQYF.

The chain links TRBV5-4 to TRBJ1-2; D not resolved. This CDR3 comprises 15 residues. V was clipped by 0 bases and J by 5 bases, with 14 bases between them. CDR1 is SGHNT and CDR2 is YYREEE in the germline V gene (reference sequence). The CDR3 loop reads CASSLATMGEYGYTF. The CDR3 bases are TGTGCCAGCAGCTTGGCAACGATGGGTGAATATGGCTACACCTTC.

Only a few counts were recorded for this clone. V usage is TRBV10-2 and J usage is TRBJ1-1; D not resolved. There are 12 residues in the CDR3. From germline, CDR1 is WSHSY and CDR2 SAAADI. The V end lost 6 bases, the J end lost 1 base, and 6 bases lay between the germline ends. The chain's CDR3 is CASSQKNTEAFF. CDR3 DNA sequence: TGCGCCAGCAGCCAGAAGAACACTGAAGCTTTCTTT.

The J gene is TRBJ2-7, the V gene TRBV7-9; 7 nucleotides agree with TRBD1. The germline V gene has CDR1 SEHNR and CDR2 FQNEAQ (reference sequence). Trimming at V came to 5 bases and at J to 2 bases, leaving 6 bases not matched to a gene. The CDR3 loop spans 14 amino acids. CDR3 sequence (DNA): TGTGCCAGCAGCCCGGGACAGACCCCCTACGAGCAGTACTTC. Protein sequence: CASSPGQTPYEQYF.

The chain combines TRBV5-4 with TRBJ1-2, with TRBD1 matching 12 bases. The length of the CDR3 is 17 residues. V was clipped by 4 bases and J by 4 bases; unmatched bases: 11. The germline CDR1 and CDR2 sequences are SGHNT and YYREEE (reference sequence). The CDR3 protein is CASSKGQGAPSGYGYTF. DNA of the CDR3: TGTGCCAGCAGCAAGGGACAGGGGGCGCCGTCAGGCTATGGCTACACCTTC.

This rearrangement joins TRBV19 to TRBJ2-3, with 9 bases aligning to TRBD1. The germline CDR1 and CDR2 sequences are LNHDA and SQIVND (reference sequence). The CDR3 spans 15 residues. Unmatched junction bases numbered 11, after V lost 9 bases and J lost 4 bases. CDR3 residues: CASREQGAGSDTQYF. The CDR3, as DNA: TGTGCCAGCAGAGAACAGGGGGCCGGGTCAGATACGCAGTATTTT.

This chain links TRBV5-1 with TRBJ2-5, with 8 bases matching TRBD2. Germline CDR1 is SGHRS and CDR2 is YFSETQ. This CDR3 has 15 amino acids. V lost 0 bases to trimming and J lost 11 bases; unmatched junction nucleotides: 12. CDR3 DNA sequence: TGCGCCAGCAGCTTGGTGACTAGCGACAGCCGTTCGCAGTACTTC. Translation gives CASSLVTSDSRSQYF.

The CDR3 protein is CASSQGWAINQPQHF. Here the CDR3 DNA reads TGTGCCAGCAGCCAAGGATGGGCTATCAATCAGCCCCAGCATTTT. The rearrangement uses TRBV14 and TRBJ1-5; D gene ambiguous. The CDR3 is 15 residues long. Germline V gives CDR1 SGHDN, CDR2 FVKESK. Trimming took off 1 base at V and 3 bases at J, with 10 bases between the two ends.

The V and J genes are TRBV6-5 and TRBJ1-4; D is uncertain. V was cut by 6 bases and J by 5 bases, with 13 bases left in between. CDR1 is MNHEY and CDR2 is SVGAGI in the germline V gene. The CDR3 has 14 residues. The CDR3 loop is CASRRASPNEKLFF. The CDR3, as DNA: TGTGCCAGCAGACGGGCCTCACCAAATGAAAAACTGTTTTTT.

The rearrangement uses TRBV2 and TRBJ2-2; 10 nucleotides line up with TRBD2. The J segment lost 6 bases and the V segment lost 6 bases, leaving 4 bases of the junction unmatched. Germline CDR1 reads SNHLY; CDR2 reads FYNNEI. This CDR3 has 14 amino acids. The CDR3: CASRPGTSAGELFF. The DNA for the CDR3 is TGTGCCAGCAGACCCGGGACTAGCGCCGGGGAGCTGTTTTTT.

This clone came up a few times. The chain joins TRBV9 to TRBJ1-2, with 7 bases lining up with TRBD1. V was pared by 4 bases and J by 3 bases, with 9 bases of the junction left unmatched. Germline V gives CDR1 SGDLS, CDR2 YYNGEE. CDR3 length: 15 amino acids. CDR3 nucleotide sequence: TGTGCCAGCAGCCCCACTCCTGACAGGGACTATGGCTACACCTTC. Translating it yields CASSPTPDRDYGYTF. Full variable domain (rest looked up from reference TRBV9 and TRBJ1-2): DSGVTQTPKHLITATGQRVTLRCSPRSGDLSVYWYQQSLDQGLQFLIQYYNGEERAKGNILERFSAQQFPDLHSELNLSSLELGDSALYFCASSPTPDRDYGYTFGSGTRLTVV.

This clone was counted between two and nine times. This chain connects TRBV28 to TRBJ1-1, with D tentatively TRBD1 (5 bases). CDR3 size: 10 residues. The V gene lost 8 bases and the J gene lost 11 bases, with 12 bases spanning the gap. Germline-derived CDR1 and CDR2 are MDHEN and SYDVKM. In nucleotides, the CDR3 is TGTGCCAGCGTGGGGCCGGTCGCTTTCTTT. It codes for CASVGPVAFF.

The gene calls are TRBV5-1 and TRBJ2-3; 9 bases match TRBD2. Germline V CDR1 and CDR2: SGHRS, YFSETQ. Germline trimming cut 1 base from V and 4 bases from J; bases unmatched to any gene: 10. The CDR3 is made up of 17 amino acids. CDR3: CASSLLPSGMGSDTQYF. The CDR3 DNA is TGCGCCAGCAGCTTGCTGCCTAGCGGGATGGGGTCAGATACGCAGTATTTT.

This clone was found a few times. The chain is built from TRBV10-3 and TRBJ1-4; the match to TRBD1 covers 7 bases. Trimming took 4 bases from V and 3 from J; bases not matched to a gene: 8. Germline CDR1 is ENHRY and CDR2 is SYGVKD. The CDR3 has 16 amino acids. The CDR3 DNA follows: TGTGCCATCAGTGGAAGGACAGGTGGGCCTAATGAAAAACTGTTTTTT. It yields the protein CAISGRTGGPNEKLFF.